The 30 T cell receptor beta chains below come from one sample, sequenced in a study of blood T cells in healthy people across ages. A second 7 to 11 cycle PCR used barcoded and J-beta primers. TCRdb redid the calling of the 5' RACE reads with MiXCR, one entry per CDR3 protein. Here the sample spans around 990,000 distinct CDR3 sequences, more than 30% being singletons. Sequences were obtained from blood. These receptors originate from a young man in good health.

The V call is TRBV6-5, the J call TRBJ2-3, with TRBD1 as a possible D gene (5 bases). CDR3 length equals 16 residues. The V gene's germline CDR1 is MNHEY and CDR2 SVGAGI. The ends were cut back, 2 bases at V and 1 base at J, with 13 bases in the middle. The CDR3 loop is CASSYHDRYGTDTQYF. CDR3 in DNA: TGTGCCAGCAGTTACCACGACAGATACGGCACAGATACGCAGTATTTT.

This chain joins TRBV20-1 and TRBJ2-3, with D maybe TRBD2 (6 bases). The germline V and J ends were trimmed by 0 bases and 4 bases, with 17 bases remaining between them. The CDR3 covers 16 residues. CDR1 is DFQATT and CDR2 is SNEGSKA in the germline V gene (reference sequence). CDR3 sequence reads: CSARDLGTGVADTQYF. CDR3 nucleotide sequence: TGCAGTGCTAGAGATCTCGGGACGGGGGTGGCAGATACGCAGTATTTT.

The chain couples TRBV29-1 to TRBJ1-1; D perhaps matches TRBD1 (5 bases). Germline lookup yields CDR1 SQVTM and CDR2 ANQGSEA. CDR3 length equals 13 residues. Between the trimmed V and J ends, which lost 7 bases and 3 bases, there was a span of 15 bases. Written as DNA, the CDR3 is TGCAGCGGGGTGGGGCTTAGGGACACTGAAGCTTTCTTT. Translated, it gives CSGVGLRDTEAFF.

This chain connects TRBV20-1 to TRBJ1-2; D possibly corresponds to TRBD1 (6 bases). The V gene's germline CDR1 is DFQATT and CDR2 SNEGSKA (reference sequence). The CDR3 has 15 residues. Trimming stripped 2 bases from V and 7 bases from J, with 20 bases between. CDR3 loop: CSARPGAGEGTGYTF. CDR3 coding DNA: TGCAGTGCTAGACCGGGGGCAGGGGAAGGAACTGGCTACACCTTC.

A single count supports this clonotype. The chain has TRBV15 and TRBJ2-7, with unresolved D. With 0 bases removed from V and 7 bases from J, the gap between germline ends came to 16 bases. CDR1 is LNHNV and CDR2 is YYDKDF in the germline V gene (reference sequence). The CDR3 length is 15 residues. CDR3 coding DNA: TGTGCCACCAGCAGAGATAACGAGTTGATGAATGAGCAGTACTTC. Its protein is CATSRDNELMNEQYF.

In nucleotides, the CDR3 is TGCAGTGCCCAGGGGAGGGACTACGAGCAGTACTTC. Translated, it gives CSAQGRDYEQYF. V usage is TRBV20-1 and J usage is TRBJ2-4, with D possibly TRBD2 on 7 matching bases. Judging by the DNA end, TRBJ2-7 fits better; the J call may be wrong. The CDR3 has 12 residues. Germline V CDR1 and CDR2: DFQATT, SNEGSKA (reference sequence).

On this clonotype itself: Sequence at one end of the junction differs from germline and may be a read error. The chain couples TRBV4-3 to TRBJ2-1; 7 nucleotides align to TRBD2. This CDR3 spans 15 amino acids. Germline V gives CDR1 LGHNA, CDR2 YSLEER. The CDR3 nucleotides are TGCGCCAGCAGCCGAGGGAGGGGAACCTACAATGGGCAGTTCTTC. Its protein is CASSRGRGTYNGQFF.

This rearrangement joins TRBV6-6 to TRBJ1-1; D is unresolved. Germline values: CDR1 MNHNY, CDR2 SVGAGI (reference sequence). V gave up 5 bases and J gave up 8 bases, with 9 bases separating them. CDR3 size: 11 residues. Written as DNA, the CDR3 is TGTGCCAGCAGTATGGGGAGGGAAGCTTTCTTT. It codes for CASSMGREAFF.

The rearrangement links TRBV20-1 to TRBJ2-5; D is unresolved. The ends were cut back, 1 base at V and 1 base at J, with 7 bases in the middle. Germline CDR1 is DFQATT and CDR2 is SNEGSKA (reference sequence). The CDR3 length is 13 residues. CDR3 protein: CSARVPAQETQYF. DNA for the CDR3: TGCAGTGCTAGAGTACCTGCCCAAGAGACCCAGTACTTC.

The V and J genes are TRBV7-9 and TRBJ2-5; D gene ambiguous. With 1 base removed from V and 11 bases from J, the gap between germline ends came to 20 bases. The length of the CDR3 is 15 residues. Germline CDR1 and CDR2: SEHNR and FQNEAQ (reference sequence). CDR3 in DNA: TGTGCCAGCAGCTTAGACGATAGTGGGCACAATGAGCAGTACTTC. Residues: CASSLDDSGHNEQYF.

A word on this clonotype: This may stem from a read error, because a much larger clone lies one nucleotide away. The rearrangement links TRBV7-2 to TRBJ2-3, with TRBD2 matching 11 bases. CDR3 size: 15 residues. Trimming removed 5 bases from V and 5 bases from J; junction bases left unmatched: 6. Germline-derived CDR1 and CDR2 are SGHTA and FQGNSA. The CDR3 loop is CASSVTSGDRDTQYF. The CDR3 nucleotides read TGTGCCAGCAGCGTGACTAGCGGGGATAGAGATACGCAGTATTTT.

V gene TRBV5-4 combines with J gene TRBJ2-7, with 7 bases aligning to TRBD2. The better agreement between TRBJ2-4 and the DNA end casts doubt on the J call. The CDR3 runs to 13 residues. Germline V lookup: CDR1 SGHNT, CDR2 YYREEE (reference sequence). The chain's CDR3 is CASSLSGRGIQYF. As DNA, the CDR3 is TGTGCCAGCAGCTTGAGTGGGAGGGGCATTCAGTACTTC.

This clonotype was observed a handful of times. The rearrangement uses TRBV27 and TRBJ1-4; TRBD1 aligns across 7 bases. V gave up 9 bases and J gave up 7 bases; unmatched junction bases: 11. Per germline, CDR1 MNHEY and CDR2 SMNVEV (reference sequence). The CDR3 is 14 amino acids. Here the CDR3 DNA reads TGTGCCAGTCGTCGCGGGGCAGGGGGTGAAAAACTGTTTTTT. Residues: CASRRGAGGEKLFF. Full variable domain (missing parts from reference TRBV27 and TRBJ1-4): EAQVTQNPRYLITVTGKKLTVTCSQNMNHEYMSWYRQDPGLGLRQIYYSMNVEVTDKGDVPEGYKVSRKEKRNFPLILESPSPNQTSLYFCASRRGAGGEKLFFGSGTQLSVL.

V usage is TRBV3-1 and J usage is TRBJ1-4; D ambiguous. V lost 8 bases and J 8 bases, leaving 12 bases between the germline ends. Germline assignment: CDR1 LGHDT and CDR2 YNNKEL (reference sequence). The CDR3 totals 12 residues. The CDR3 nucleotides read TGTGCCAGCGGCTCCGAAGGGGAAAAACTGTTTTTT. Protein product: CASGSEGEKLFF.

The chain employs TRBV28 and TRBJ2-7; 7 nucleotides agree with TRBD2. Germline CDR1 is MDHEN and CDR2 is SYDVKM. This CDR3 region has 14 residues. The trim removed 3 bases at V and 3 bases at J, leaving 5 bases unmatched. CDR3 DNA sequence: TGTGCCAGCAGTTTCGGCGGGGGTCTCTACGAGCAGTACTTC. Its translation is CASSFGGGLYEQYF.

The chain employs TRBV20-1 and TRBJ2-4; D might be TRBD1 (5 bases). Germline V gives CDR1 DFQATT, CDR2 SNEGSKA (reference sequence). The CDR3 covers 13 residues. V gave up 6 bases and J gave up 0 bases, with 9 bases separating them. DNA for the CDR3: TGCAGTGCGACCAGGGTAGCCAAAAACATTCAGTACTTC. The encoded protein is CSATRVAKNIQYF.

This clonotype was counted at least ten times. The chain uses TRBV5-5 and TRBJ1-1; TRBD1 might be the D (5 bases). Germline V gene sequence: CDR1 SGHKS, CDR2 YYEKEE (reference sequence). CDR3 length: 15 residues. Trimming took 4 bases from V and 0 from J, leaving 13 bases between them. The CDR3 DNA sequence: TGTGCCAGCAGCCAATGGACAACGATGAACACTGAAGCTTTCTTT. It encodes CASSQWTTMNTEAFF.

The J gene is TRBJ1-1, the V gene TRBV9, with D perhaps TRBD1 (5 bases). Per germline, CDR1 SGDLS and CDR2 YYNGEE. The CDR3 sequence is 18 residues long. Trimming pared 4 bases from V and 1 base from J, leaving 23 bases between. CDR3 in DNA: TGTGCCAGCAGCTGGGAGGGGACGGCGGGAGGATCGAACACTGAAGCTTTCTTT. Residues: CASSWEGTAGGSNTEAFF.

The chain links TRBV9 to TRBJ2-1, with D perhaps TRBD1 (5 bases). Trimming stripped 2 bases from V and 0 bases from J, with 9 bases between. The CDR3 extends over 15 amino acids. Germline V lookup: CDR1 SGDLS, CDR2 YYNGEE. In nucleotides, the CDR3 is TGTGCCAGCAGCGTCAGGGTTGGCTCCTACAATGAGCAGTTCTTC. Protein product: CASSVRVGSYNEQFF.

The J gene is TRBJ2-3, the V gene TRBV6-5; D is possibly TRBD1 (6 bases). The CDR3 runs to 16 residues. The germline V gene encodes CDR1 MNHEY and CDR2 SVGAGI. Between the trimmed V and J ends, which lost 4 bases and 0 bases, there was a span of 14 bases. CDR3 sequence: CASSLNGQLSTDTQYF. The CDR3 DNA reads TGTGCCAGCAGTTTAAACGGACAGTTAAGCACAGATACGCAGTATTTT.

There are a few counts of this clonotype. The V and J genes are TRBV29-1 and TRBJ2-3, with 10 bases fitting TRBD2. The CDR3 has 15 residues. J gave up 6 bases and V 2 bases, and 8 bases lay outside the gene matches. The germline gives CDR1 SQVTM, CDR2 ANQGSEA. The CDR3 DNA reads as TGCAGCGTTGAATACCTAGCGGGGGTAAGGGATACGCAGTATTTT. Its translation is CSVEYLAGVRDTQYF.

This sequence joins TRBV11-1 and TRBJ2-1; the D gene is possibly TRBD1 (6 bases). Germline values: CDR1 SGHAT, CDR2 FQDESV (reference sequence). The CDR3 is made up of 13 amino acids. Trimming took off 11 bases at V and 11 bases at J, with 22 bases between the two ends. The CDR3 loop is CAGRNREREKQFF. As DNA, the CDR3 is TGTGCCGGTAGAAACAGGGAACGAGAGAAGCAGTTCTTC.

The rearrangement links TRBV4-3 to TRBJ1-2; no clear D. Germline CDR1 reads LGHNA; CDR2 reads YSLEER. This CDR3 contains 15 residues. Trimming took off 0 bases at V and 2 bases at J, with 10 bases between the two ends. The CDR3 coding sequence is TGCGCCAGCAGCCAAGATATCGGAACAAACTATGGCTACACCTTC. Encoded protein: CASSQDIGTNYGYTF.

The chain joins TRBV30 to TRBJ2-5; D possibly uses TRBD1 or TRBD2 (5 bases each). The CDR3 covers 13 residues. CDR1 and CDR2 (germline): GTSNPN, SVGIG (reference sequence). The V and J ends lost 5 bases and 4 bases respectively, with 14 bases between them. The CDR3: CAWVRGMGETQYF. The CDR3, as DNA: TGTGCCTGGGTCCGGGGCATGGGAGAGACCCAGTACTTC.

The chain couples TRBV6-6 to TRBJ2-3; 7 nucleotides line up with TRBD1. CDR1 and CDR2 from the germline V gene are MNHNY and SVGAGI (reference sequence). The CDR3 totals 14 residues. V gave up 6 bases and J gave up 6 bases; unmatched junction bases: 9. CDR3 region: CASSNDRAVDTQYF. The CDR3 nucleotides read TGTGCCAGCAGCAACGACAGGGCGGTCGATACGCAGTATTTT.

This clonotype was seen more than once but under ten times. The chain recombines TRBV28 with TRBJ2-3; TRBD1 agrees at 7 bases. CDR3 length: 15 amino acids. From germline, CDR1 is MDHEN and CDR2 SYDVKM. After removal of 5 bases from V and 7 bases from J, the junction contained 12 bases not matched to a gene. For the CDR3, the DNA is TGTGCCAGCAGTGGAACAACAGGGGTCGGATATACGCAGTATTTT. It is translated as CASSGTTGVGYTQYF. The complete variable domain, with remaining parts taken from reference TRBV28 and TRBJ2-3, reads DVKVTQSSRYLVKRTGEKVFLECVQDMDHENMFWYRQDPGLGLRLIYFSYDVKMKEKGDIPEGYSVSREKKERFSLILESASTNQTSMYLCASSGTTGVGYTQYFGPGTRLTVL.

The chain joins TRBV7-2 to TRBJ2-1; 9 nucleotides align to TRBD2. The assigned J gene may be wrong: the sequence end matches TRBJ2-7 better. The germline CDR1 and CDR2 sequences are SGHTA and FQGNSA. The CDR3 is made up of 15 amino acids. The CDR3 loop reads CASSPPGLADNEQYF. As DNA, the CDR3 is TGTGCCAGCAGCCCTCCGGGACTAGCCGACAATGAGCAGTACTTC.

The chain uses TRBV7-8 and TRBJ1-5; D perhaps matches TRBD1 (6 bases). V was cut by 1 base and J by 6 bases, with 16 bases left in between. The CDR3 is made up of 16 amino acids. Germline V CDR1 and CDR2: SGHVS, FQNEAQ. CDR3 nucleotides: TGTGCCAGCAGCTTAGTGGGTCAACAGGGAGCTCAGCCCCAGCATTTT. This codes for CASSLVGQQGAQPQHF.

In regard to this clonotype: This may arise from a read error, as a much more abundant clone is one base away. V and J are TRBV10-3 and TRBJ2-3; D could derive from TRBD1 or TRBD2 (5 bases each). Germline CDR1 is ENHRY and CDR2 is SYGVKD. CDR3 length: 15 residues. The CDR3 region is CAIREHYSSTGTQYF. The CDR3 DNA follows: TGTGCCATCAGGGAACATTATTCTAGCACAGGTACGCAGTATTTT.

The genes are TRBV29-1 and TRBJ2-4; no firm D call. The CDR3 is 10 amino acids. Deletions cut 4 bases from V and 13 bases from J, with 11 bases between. The germline V gene encodes CDR1 SQVTM and CDR2 ANQGSEA. The CDR3 reads CSVVSSGQYF. The CDR3 DNA reads TGCAGCGTTGTAAGTTCCGGGCAGTACTTC. The full variable domain, completed using reference TRBV29-1 and TRBJ2-4, is SAVISQKPSRDICQRGTSLTIQCQVDSQVTMMFWYRQQPGQSLTLIATANQGSEATYESGFVIDKFPISRPNLTFSTLTVSNMSPEDSSIYLCSVVSSGQYFGAGTRLSVL.